This passage covers 13 T cell receptor beta chains from one sample sequenced in a study of Ad26.COV2.S vaccination and SARS-CoV-2 variants. Repertoires were generated with immunoSEQ multiplex PCR, while TCRdb's copy carries only in-frame clones and drops some. The sample holds 400,000 to 450,000 clones, 92% seen once. Treatment noted: over 15 received Ad26.COV2.S at low or high dose, single or two shots; 5 received placebo; per-sample allocation not given. After the first vaccine or placebo injection, samples were drawn on day 63. The input for sequencing was peripheral blood, taken in a trial of Ad26.COV2.S vaccine versus placebo. Every receptor here comes from a person between 18 and 65 years old who received the Ad26.COV2.S COVID-19 vaccine or a placebo.

The CDR3 spells CASSLGSSQTYEQYF. The CDR3 DNA reads TGTGCCAGCAGCTTAGGGTCTAGCCAGACCTACGAGCAGTACTTC. The gene calls are TRBV7-2 and TRBJ2-7; perhaps TRBD2 as D (5 bases). In germline, CDR1 is SGHTA, CDR2 FQGNSA. V was cut by 1 base and J by 2 bases, with 12 bases left in between. The CDR3 sequence is 15 residues long.

The chain has TRBV11-2 and TRBJ1-1, with D uncertain. Trimming shortened V by 0 bases and J by 4 bases, and 9 bases separated the two germline ends. This CDR3 has 14 amino acids. Germline V gene data show CDR1 as SGHAT and CDR2 as FQNNGV. The CDR3 spells CASSLDFSATEAFF. For the CDR3, the DNA is TGTGCCAGCAGCTTAGATTTCAGTGCCACTGAAGCTTTCTTT.

For this clone: Other nucleotide sequences from this sample produce the same CDR3. This chain's CDR3 is CASSVDGGAYEQYF. The CDR3 DNA reads TGTGCCAGCAGCGTAGATGGGGGGGCCTACGAGCAGTACTTC. This chain connects TRBV9 to TRBJ2-7; 7 bases fit TRBD2. The germline gives CDR1 SGDLS, CDR2 YYNGEE. The CDR3 length is 14 residues. The junction had 2 bases not matched to a gene; V was cut back by 0 bases and J by 2 bases.

The CDR3 nucleotides read TGTGCCAGTAGTATCCCCAGGGGACTAGACTATGGCTACACCTTC. It is translated as CASSIPRGLDYGYTF. This chain connects TRBV19 to TRBJ1-2, with a tentative D call TRBD1 (6 bases). This CDR3 region has 15 residues. The V and J ends lost 3 bases and 3 bases respectively, with 14 bases between them. From germline, CDR1 is LNHDA and CDR2 SQIVND (reference sequence).

This clone was recorded once. The gene calls are TRBV7-2 and TRBJ2-5, with D perhaps TRBD2 (5 bases). The CDR3 sequence is 16 residues long. V lost 1 base and J 2 bases, leaving 14 bases between the germline ends. CDR1 and CDR2 from the germline V gene are SGHTA and FQGNSA. CDR3 in DNA: TGTGCCAGCAGCTTAGGGGCTAGCTCGTTACAAGAGACCCAGTACTTC. As protein: CASSLGASSLQETQYF.

This chain's CDR3 is CASSYKVNYGYTF. Written as DNA, the CDR3 is TGTGCCAGCAGTTACAAGGTCAACTATGGCTACACCTTC. The chain couples TRBV27 to TRBJ1-2; D is unresolved. CDR1 and CDR2 (germline): MNHEY, SMNVEV (reference sequence). V lost 4 bases and J 2 bases, leaving 8 bases between the germline ends. This CDR3 spans 13 amino acids.

The chain has TRBV7-9 and TRBJ2-1; D is ambiguous. The V gene lost 5 bases and the J gene lost 7 bases, with 15 bases spanning the gap. The germline gives CDR1 SEHNR, CDR2 FQNEAQ (reference sequence). The CDR3 is 14 residues long. The CDR3 protein is CASSPTVAGNEQFF. CDR3 nucleotide sequence: TGTGCCAGCAGCCCGACCGTGGCAGGTAATGAGCAGTTCTTC.

The rearrangement links TRBV19 to TRBJ2-5; possibly TRBD1 for D (6 bases). From germline, CDR1 is LNHDA and CDR2 SQIVND (reference sequence). V lost 5 bases to trimming and J lost 4 bases, with 26 bases between them. The CDR3 runs to 18 residues. CDR3 sequence (DNA): TGTGCCAGTAGTTCACCCCTCCGAGACAGGACCCCAATAGAGACCCAGTACTTC. Its protein is CASSSPLRDRTPIETQYF.

This clone was detected once. The chain links TRBV18 to TRBJ2-3; 10 bases fit TRBD2. The V gene's germline CDR1 is KGHSH and CDR2 LQKENI. The CDR3 contains 15 residues. Germline trimming cut 3 bases from V and 4 bases from J; bases unmatched to any gene: 4. Written as DNA, the CDR3 is TGTGCCAGCTCACCCCTAGCGGGGGACCCAGATACGCAGTATTTT. Amino acid sequence: CASSPLAGDPDTQYF.

The gene calls are TRBV19 and TRBJ1-5; D ambiguous. The length of the CDR3 is 12 residues. Germline values: CDR1 LNHDA, CDR2 SQIVND (reference sequence). Trimming pared 7 bases from V and 2 bases from J, leaving 6 bases between. The CDR3 loop is CASKIGNQPQHF. The CDR3, as DNA: TGTGCCAGTAAAATTGGCAATCAGCCCCAGCATTTT.

The chain joins TRBV7-9 to TRBJ1-1; D not certain. This CDR3 is 12 amino acids long. V lost 6 bases and J 0 bases, leaving 5 bases between the germline ends. Germline CDR1 reads SEHNR; CDR2 reads FQNEAQ (reference sequence). CDR3 bases: TGTGCCAGCAGGGGGTTGAACACTGAAGCTTTCTTT. Protein sequence: CASRGLNTEAFF.

V is TRBV19 and J is TRBJ1-5; D ambiguous. Per germline, CDR1 LNHDA and CDR2 SQIVND (reference sequence). V gave up 3 bases and J gave up 6 bases, with 18 bases separating them. The CDR3 has 16 amino acids. CDR3 bases: TGTGCCAGTAGTATCTCGACCTACTCATGGGGTCAGCCCCAGCATTTT. It codes for CASSISTYSWGQPQHF.

The V gene is TRBV20-1, the J gene TRBJ1-5; D is unclear. The germline V gene has CDR1 DFQATT and CDR2 SNEGSKA (reference sequence). V lost 3 bases and J lost 5, with 11 bases in between. The CDR3 spans 13 residues. The CDR3 DNA reads TGCAGTGCTAGTTATGGCACTGATCAGCCCCAGCATTTT. It codes for CSASYGTDQPQHF.